What follows is one TCR beta chain and its context. The antigen remains unidentified. TCRdb reprocessed the 5' RACE reads with MiXCR, giving one entry per CDR3 protein. The repertoire consists of a few hundred thousand distinct CDR3 sequences, with about 18% occurring once and the leading ten covering 12%. The sample comes from a study of identical twins. Study-level findings and limits: For monozygotic twins, models underestimated out-of-frame TCR alpha sharing.

This CDR3 contains 17 residues. Germline lookup yields CDR1 LNHNV and CDR2 YYDKDF (reference sequence). The ends were cut back, 0 bases at V and 3 bases at J, with 18 bases in the middle. Each donor was a healthy Caucasian. This clonotype was sampled from a man aged 45-60 years in good health. Sequencing was done on a sample of naive T cells sorted from blood. This chain uses TRBV15 with TRBJ2-7; D is perhaps TRBD2 (6 bases). The DNA of the CDR3 is TGTGCCACCAGCAGAGAATTGAGGACTACCCTCTTCTACGAGCAGTACTTC. Its translation is CATSRELRTTLFYEQYF.